One sample yielded the 15 T cell receptor beta chains listed below, sequenced in a study of T cell repertoires in cytomegalovirus infection. TCRdb re-analysed the reads in MiXCR, keeping a single row per CDR3 protein. The sample includes 150,000 to 200,000 distinct CDR3 sequences, approximately 28% seen only once; the top ten take around 29%. The sample comprised PBMCs. The source of these receptors is a human donor in good health (CMV status not recorded). Some clones in this sample may be carry-over from other donors' samples.

This clonotype has just a few counts. A junction end diverges from the germline sequence, so it may reflect a read error. The rearrangement links TRBV29-1 to TRBJ1-1; the match to TRBD1 covers 7 bases. The CDR3 has 11 amino acids. Germline V lookup: CDR1 SQVTM, CDR2 ANQGSEA. This CDR3 is CAQGGKTEAFF. For the CDR3, the DNA is TGTGCTCAGGGGGGGAAAACTGAAGCTTTCTTT.

This clonotype was seen a handful of times. V and J are TRBV6-2 or TRBV6-3 and TRBJ2-4; D is unresolved. CDR3 length equals 15 residues. Germline V gene data show CDR1 as MNHEY and CDR2 as SVGEGT. V dropped 6 bases and J dropped 3 bases, with 15 bases sitting between them. The CDR3: CASSPWSEDKNIQYF. The CDR3 DNA is TGTGCCAGCAGCCCATGGTCGGAAGACAAAAACATTCAGTACTTC.

This chain connects TRBV20-1 to TRBJ2-1; possibly TRBD2 for D (6 bases). This CDR3 has 19 residues. V was cut by 0 bases and J by 8 bases, with 29 bases left in between. The germline CDR1 and CDR2 sequences are DFQATT and SNEGSKA (reference sequence). CDR3 sequence (DNA): TGCAGTGCTAGAGATCTTCGCAGACTAGTGTCCGCAAAGGGTGATGAGCAGTTCTTC. Its protein is CSARDLRRLVSAKGDEQFF.

The chain recombines TRBV6-5 with TRBJ1-6; D not certain. Looked up from germline, CDR1 is MNHEY and CDR2 is SVGAGI. CDR3 length equals 15 residues. The V gene lost 0 bases and the J gene lost 9 bases, with 12 bases spanning the gap. The CDR3: CASSYSQARGSPLHF. DNA of the CDR3: TGTGCCAGCAGTTACTCGCAGGCTCGGGGTTCACCCCTCCACTTT.

This clonotype appeared many times. This chain uses TRBV7-2 with TRBJ2-5; the D gene could be TRBD1 or TRBD2 (5 bases each). V lost 3 bases, J lost 2 bases, and 10 bases lay in between. From germline, CDR1 is SGHTA and CDR2 FQGNSA. The CDR3 is made up of 14 amino acids. This chain's CDR3 is CASSFFGAQETQYF. In nucleotides, the CDR3 is TGTGCCAGCAGCTTCTTCGGGGCTCAAGAGACCCAGTACTTC.

The rearrangement joins TRBV7-2 to TRBJ1-2; a possible D gene is TRBD1 (5 bases). The CDR3 spans 14 residues. The V and J ends lost 5 bases and 6 bases respectively, with 16 bases between them. Germline V gene data show CDR1 as SGHTA and CDR2 as FQGNSA. The CDR3 nucleotides are TGTGCCAGCAGCCCGGGGACGGTCGGCCATGGCTACACCTTC. This sequence encodes CASSPGTVGHGYTF. The whole variable domain, remainder taken from reference TRBV7-2 and TRBJ1-2, is GAGVSQSPSNKVTEKGKDVELRCDPISGHTALYWYRQSLGQGLEFLIYFQGNSAPDKSGLPSDRFSAERTGGSVSTLTIQRTQQEDSAVYLCASSPGTVGHGYTFGSGTRLTVV.

The V call is TRBV2, the J call TRBJ2-7; TRBD1 matches 10 bases. The junction had 7 bases not matched to a gene; V was cut back by 6 bases and J by 5 bases. This CDR3 comprises 14 residues. CDR1 and CDR2 from the germline V gene are SNHLY and FYNNEI. The CDR3 coding sequence is TGTGCCAGCAGACCGGGACAGGGGACCCACGAGCAGTACTTC. Residues: CASRPGQGTHEQYF.

The V and J genes are TRBV12-3 or TRBV12-4 and TRBJ2-7, with D uncertain. This CDR3 region has 13 residues. V was trimmed by 6 bases and J by 0 bases, leaving 9 bases between them. This CDR3 is CASSETYSYEQYF. The CDR3 region has the DNA TGTGCCAGCAGCGAGACTTACTCCTACGAGCAGTACTTC.

The rearrangement links TRBV15 to TRBJ2-1; 8 bases map to TRBD1. The CDR3 contains 15 residues. The germline V gene encodes CDR1 LNHNV and CDR2 YYDKDF (reference sequence). V trimming: 1 base; J trimming: 9 bases; junction bases outside the gene matches: 8. The CDR3 nucleotides are TGTGCCACCAGCAGAGGTGGGCAGGGGGCTGGTGAGCAGTTCTTC. As protein: CATSRGGQGAGEQFF.

V usage is TRBV29-1 and J usage is TRBJ1-1; the D is unclear. Trimming cost V 4 bases and J 2 bases, with 11 bases left between them. Germline V gene data show CDR1 as SQVTM and CDR2 as ANQGSEA. The CDR3 length is 13 residues. DNA for the CDR3: TGCAGCGTTGTGCGACAAGCTAACACTGAAGCTTTCTTT. Translating it yields CSVVRQANTEAFF. The whole variable domain, remainder taken from reference TRBV29-1 and TRBJ1-1, is SAVISQKPSRDICQRGTSLTIQCQVDSQVTMMFWYRQQPGQSLTLIATANQGSEATYESGFVIDKFPISRPNLTFSTLTVSNMSPEDSSIYLCSVVRQANTEAFFGQGTRLTVV.

This clonotype was observed a handful of times. The V and J genes are TRBV7-2 and TRBJ2-3; TRBD2 aligns across 7 bases. V shed 5 bases, J shed 5 bases, and the junction held 10 bases outside the gene matches. CDR3 length equals 15 residues. CDR1 and CDR2 (germline): SGHTA, FQGNSA. In DNA, the CDR3 is TGTGCCAGCAGCCCAACAGCGGGGTCGGTAGATACGCAGTATTTT. Amino acid sequence: CASSPTAGSVDTQYF.

The rearrangement uses TRBV29-1 and TRBJ2-7; D is uncertain. Trimming cost V 4 bases and J 3 bases, with 13 bases left between them. The CDR3 spans 13 residues. Germline values: CDR1 SQVTM, CDR2 ANQGSEA. In DNA form, the CDR3 reads TGCAGCGTTGTAGAGGACCCACTCTACGAGCAGTACTTC. Amino acids: CSVVEDPLYEQYF.

This clonotype was observed a few times. The chain has TRBV7-2 and TRBJ2-4; tentatively, D is TRBD1 or TRBD2 (5 bases each). The CDR3 spans 14 residues. Trimming shortened V by 1 base and J by 1 base, and 5 bases separated the two germline ends. Per the germline V gene, CDR1 is SGHTA and CDR2 is FQGNSA. CDR3 amino acids: CASSLGGAKNIQYF. The CDR3 DNA sequence: TGTGCCAGCAGCTTAGGGGGGGCCAAAAACATTCAGTACTTC.

This clonotype was recorded once. This rearrangement joins TRBV11-2 to TRBJ1-1; D is possibly TRBD1 (6 bases). The CDR3 has 12 residues. CDR1 and CDR2 (germline): SGHAT, FQNNGV. Trimming took 6 bases from V and 6 from J, leaving 11 bases between them. This CDR3 reads CASRTGIAEAFF. DNA of the CDR3: TGTGCCAGCAGAACAGGGATAGCTGAAGCTTTCTTT.

This clonotype occurred many times. The CDR3 region is CASSPRFTTFSYEQYF. The CDR3 region has the DNA TGTGCCAGCAGCCCCAGGTTCACGACCTTTTCCTACGAGCAGTACTTC. This chain uses TRBV7-8 with TRBJ2-7; D gene ambiguous. This CDR3 has 16 residues. CDR1 is SGHVS, CDR2 FQNEAQ, per germline. The V end was cut by 5 bases, the J end by 1 base, with 18 bases between.